The clone carrying this T cell receptor (beta chain) was seen many times. What it binds is unknown. The sample originates from a study of T cells in Graves' hyperthyroidism and ophthalmopathy. The V and J ends lost 0 bases and 10 bases respectively, with 7 bases between them. Germline assignment: CDR1 SGHRS and CDR2 YFSETQ. This CDR3 has 11 amino acids. RNA transcripts yielded amplified TCR beta CDR3 regions. Using the HTBI primer set, a first-round RT-PCR was run on the TCR CDR3. MiXCR, applied by TCRdb to the multiplex PCR reads, yields one record per CDR3 protein. Of 500,000 to 750,000 distinct CDR3 sequences in the sample, just over 45% are singletons; the top ten hold about 8.3%. Notes on the study in general: For ophthalmopathy, model prediction preceded onset by a median around six months.

V is TRBV5-1 and J is TRBJ1-1; unclear D gene. What was sequenced was peripheral blood or thyroid tissue (not recorded which). This TCR came from a woman aged 18-30 years with Graves' hyperthyroidism. The CDR3 sequence is CASSLDGGAFF. CDR3 nucleotide sequence: TGCGCCAGCAGCTTGGATGGCGGAGCTTTCTTT.